This T cell receptor beta chain was identified in a study of cytomegalovirus exposure and HLA in healthy donors. Study-wide findings and caveats: Other equally common chains were less clonally expanded than HLA-associated TCR beta chains, a later analysis showed. Reportedly, cytomegalovirus status was diagnosed with high sensitivity and specificity. Likely technical artifact: a cluster of highly shared sequence variants.

This clone occurred a few times. Its antigen remains unidentified. V was trimmed by 4 bases and J by 4 bases, leaving 16 bases between them. The CDR3 is 16 amino acids. Looked up from germline, CDR1 is MGHRA and CDR2 is YSYEKL. The PCR used 60 Vbeta and 13 Jbeta primers. TCRdb keeps only in-frame clones here, not all; method: immunoSEQ multiplex PCR. The top ten hold 1.5% of the sample, which has 100,000 to 150,000 clones, more than 55% seen once. V usage is TRBV4-1 and J usage is TRBJ1-4; unclear D gene. The sequenced sample consisted of PBMCs. The TCR was taken from a man aged 18-30 years in good health and CMV-seronegative. The CDR3 loop reads CASSPNPERGNEKLFF. The CDR3 bases are TGCGCCAGCAGCCCAAACCCGGAGCGGGGTAATGAAAAACTGTTTTTT.